A selection of T cell receptor beta chains follows, all from one sample in a study of T cell clones after liver transplantation. Measured with immunoSEQ multiplex PCR; TCRdb has only the in-frame clones, and not every one. This table has about 45,000 clones, approximately 86% appearing once. The specimen was CD4+ T cells from blood, collected 24 months after liver transplant. These receptors all stem from a human patient who received a liver transplant. Some T cells could come from the graft donor. The CDR3 runs from the conserved cysteine through the conserved F or W. Each record gives: J gene, V gene, clone size, D gene, CDR3 protein, CDR3 DNA. A D gene is named only where the DNA matches it firmly. Rows may omit the clone size; those that give it use once, few, many or a size class.

J gene: TRBJ1-1
V gene: TRBV10-1
clone size: .
D gene: .
CDR3 protein: CASSPYMNTEAFF
CDR3 DNA: TGCGCCAGCAGCCCTTACATGAACACTGAAGCTTTCTTT

J gene: TRBJ2-5
V gene: TRBV2
clone size: .
D gene: .
CDR3 protein: CASSESLYQETQYF
CDR3 DNA: TGTGCCAGCAGTGAATCGCTGTACCAAGAGACCCAGTACTTC

J gene: TRBJ1-5
V gene: TRBV28
clone size: .
D gene: .
CDR3 protein: CASRSGGSNQPQHF
CDR3 DNA: TGTGCCAGCAGATCGGGTGGGAGCAATCAGCCCCAGCATTTT

J gene: TRBJ2-1
V gene: TRBV28
clone size: .
D gene: TRBD2
CDR3 protein: CAGRTSGDNEQFF
CDR3 DNA: TGTGCCGGACGGACTAGCGGAGACAATGAGCAGTTCTTC

J gene: TRBJ2-5
V gene: TRBV4-2
clone size: .
D gene: .
CDR3 protein: CASSPDLRGAETQYF
CDR3 DNA: TGTGCCAGCAGCCCGGACCTGCGGGGTGCGGAGACCCAGTACTTC

J gene: TRBJ2-1
V gene: TRBV7-8
clone size: .
D gene: TRBD2
CDR3 protein: CASSLSLAGETSYNEQFF
CDR3 DNA: TGTGCCAGCAGCTTATCCCTAGCGGGGGAAACTTCCTACAATGAGCAGTTCTTC

J gene: TRBJ2-2
V gene: TRBV30
clone size: few
D gene: TRBD2
CDR3 protein: CAWRGLADTGELFF
CDR3 DNA: TGTGCCTGGAGGGGACTAGCGGACACCGGGGAGCTGTTTTTT

J gene: TRBJ1-2
V gene: TRBV27
clone size: .
D gene: TRBD1
CDR3 protein: CASSPRQGTYGYTF
CDR3 DNA: TGTGCCAGCAGTCCCCGACAGGGAACCTATGGCTACACCTTC

J gene: TRBJ1-1
V gene: TRBV7-6
clone size: .
D gene: TRBD1
CDR3 protein: CASSLRQGMNTEAFF
CDR3 DNA: TGTGCCAGCAGCCTAAGACAGGGGATGAACACTGAAGCTTTCTTT

J gene: TRBJ1-2
V gene: TRBV5-1
clone size: .
D gene: TRBD1
CDR3 protein: CASSFRQGTNYGYTF
CDR3 DNA: TGCGCCAGCAGCTTCAGACAGGGCACTAACTATGGCTACACCTTC

J gene: TRBJ2-1
V gene: TRBV10-1
clone size: .
D gene: TRBD2
CDR3 protein: CASSESLAGARGNEQFF
CDR3 DNA: TGCGCCAGCAGTGAGTCGCTAGCGGGGGCGAGGGGCAATGAGCAGTTCTTC

J gene: TRBJ2-1
V gene: TRBV29-1
clone size: .
D gene: TRBD1
CDR3 protein: CSVQQGTYNEQFF
CDR3 DNA: TGCAGCGTCCAACAGGGGACCTACAATGAGCAGTTCTTC

J gene: TRBJ1-3
V gene: TRBV7-2
clone size: .
D gene: .
CDR3 protein: CASSLNGYSGNTIYF
CDR3 DNA: TGTGCCAGCAGCTTAAACGGGTACTCTGGAAACACCATATATTTT

J gene: TRBJ2-7
V gene: TRBV5-1
clone size: .
D gene: .
CDR3 protein: CASSPDLSRQYF
CDR3 DNA: TGCGCCAGCAGCCCGGACTTGTCGCGGCAGTACTTC

J gene: TRBJ2-2
V gene: TRBV5-8
clone size: .
D gene: .
CDR3 protein: CASSAGRANTGELFF
CDR3 DNA: TGTGCCAGCAGCGCGGGGCGTGCGAACACCGGGGAGCTGTTTTTT

J gene: TRBJ2-5
V gene: TRBV30
clone size: few
D gene: .
CDR3 protein: CAWSVRWASIRETQYF
CDR3 DNA: TGTGCCTGGAGTGTACGTTGGGCCTCTATTAGGGAGACCCAGTACTTC